The clone carrying this T cell receptor beta chain showed up many times. The antigen is not known. Via MiXCR, TCRdb re-called the 5' RACE reads, giving one row per CDR3 protein. The repertoire includes 25,000 to 35,000 distinct CDR3 sequences, 5% to 5.5% of them detected once, and about 1.8% sits in the top ten. This entry belongs to a study of CD8 T cells in ankylosing spondylitis. Study-level results: Several highly homologous variants made up a TCR beta motif that seemed to typify ankylosing spondylitis blood. Reactive arthritis synovial fluid and blood previously showed some of these motif variants.

Trimming removed 3 bases from V and 5 bases from J; junction bases left unmatched: 6. The CDR3 length is 15 residues. Germline V lookup: CDR1 SGDLS, CDR2 YYNGEE. The sequence came from a female donor with ankylosing spondylitis or in good health (not recorded which). The V gene is TRBV9, the J gene TRBJ2-2; 8 positions match TRBD2. Sequencing was done on a sample of blood, either unsorted or a sorted T cell fraction (not recorded which). CDR3 nucleotide sequence: TGTGCCAGCAGCGCCCGGGGGGGATTGACCGGGGAGCTGTTTTTT. Encoded protein: CASSARGGLTGELFF. Full variable domain (remainder filled in from reference TRBV9 and TRBJ2-2): DSGVTQTPKHLITATGQRVTLRCSPRSGDLSVYWYQQSLDQGLQFLIQYYNGEERAKGNILERFSAQQFPDLHSELNLSSLELGDSALYFCASSARGGLTGELFFGEGSRLTVL.